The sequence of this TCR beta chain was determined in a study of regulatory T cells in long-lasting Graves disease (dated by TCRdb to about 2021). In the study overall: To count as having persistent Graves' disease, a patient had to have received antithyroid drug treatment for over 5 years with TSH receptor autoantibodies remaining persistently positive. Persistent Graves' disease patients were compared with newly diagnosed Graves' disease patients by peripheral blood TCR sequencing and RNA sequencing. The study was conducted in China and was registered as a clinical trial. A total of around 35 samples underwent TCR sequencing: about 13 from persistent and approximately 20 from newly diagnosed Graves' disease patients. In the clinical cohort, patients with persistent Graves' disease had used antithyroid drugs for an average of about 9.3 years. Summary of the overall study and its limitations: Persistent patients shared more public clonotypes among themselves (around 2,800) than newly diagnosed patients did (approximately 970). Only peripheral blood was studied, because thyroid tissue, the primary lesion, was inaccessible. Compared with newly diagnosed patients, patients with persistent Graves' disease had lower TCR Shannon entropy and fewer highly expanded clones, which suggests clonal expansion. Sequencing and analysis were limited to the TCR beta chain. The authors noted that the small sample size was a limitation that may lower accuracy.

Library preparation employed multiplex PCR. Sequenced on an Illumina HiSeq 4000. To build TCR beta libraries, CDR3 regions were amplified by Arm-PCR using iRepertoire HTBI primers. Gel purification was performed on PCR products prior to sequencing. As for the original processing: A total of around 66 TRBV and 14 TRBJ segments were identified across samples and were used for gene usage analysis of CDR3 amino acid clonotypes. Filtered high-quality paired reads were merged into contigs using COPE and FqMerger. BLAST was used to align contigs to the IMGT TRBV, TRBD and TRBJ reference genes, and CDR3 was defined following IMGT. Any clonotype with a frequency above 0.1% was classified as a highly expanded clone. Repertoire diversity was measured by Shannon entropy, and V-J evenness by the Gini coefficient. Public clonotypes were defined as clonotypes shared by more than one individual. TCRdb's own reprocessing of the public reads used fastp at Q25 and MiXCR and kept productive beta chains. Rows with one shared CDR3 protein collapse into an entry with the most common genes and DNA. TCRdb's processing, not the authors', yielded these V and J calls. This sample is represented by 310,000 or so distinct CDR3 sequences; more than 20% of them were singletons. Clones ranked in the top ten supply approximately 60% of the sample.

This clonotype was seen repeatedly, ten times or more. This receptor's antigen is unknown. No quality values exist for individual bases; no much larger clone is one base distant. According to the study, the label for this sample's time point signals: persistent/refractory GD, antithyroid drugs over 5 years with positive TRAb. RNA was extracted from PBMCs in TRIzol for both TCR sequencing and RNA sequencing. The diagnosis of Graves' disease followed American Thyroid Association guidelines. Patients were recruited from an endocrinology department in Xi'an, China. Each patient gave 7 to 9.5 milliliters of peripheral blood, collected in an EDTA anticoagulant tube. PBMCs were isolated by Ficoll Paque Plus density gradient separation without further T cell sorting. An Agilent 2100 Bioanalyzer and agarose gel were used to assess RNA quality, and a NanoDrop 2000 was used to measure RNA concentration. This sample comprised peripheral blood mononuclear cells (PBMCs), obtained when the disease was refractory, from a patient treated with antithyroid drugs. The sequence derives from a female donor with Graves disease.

For the CDR3, the sequence is CASSLAAGNQPQHF. The DNA reads as follows: TGTGCCAGCAGTTTAGCGGCGGGAAATCAGCCCCAGCATTTT. Recombination linked TRBV12-3 or TRBV12-4 to TRBJ1-5, with the D gene not clear enough to name. V loses 0 bases, J loses 4 bases, and the germline ends lie 7 bases apart. Including cysteine and phenylalanine, the CDR3 has 14 amino acids. Kept here is only the CDR3 DNA, which spans 42 bases and is read in frame from base 1.